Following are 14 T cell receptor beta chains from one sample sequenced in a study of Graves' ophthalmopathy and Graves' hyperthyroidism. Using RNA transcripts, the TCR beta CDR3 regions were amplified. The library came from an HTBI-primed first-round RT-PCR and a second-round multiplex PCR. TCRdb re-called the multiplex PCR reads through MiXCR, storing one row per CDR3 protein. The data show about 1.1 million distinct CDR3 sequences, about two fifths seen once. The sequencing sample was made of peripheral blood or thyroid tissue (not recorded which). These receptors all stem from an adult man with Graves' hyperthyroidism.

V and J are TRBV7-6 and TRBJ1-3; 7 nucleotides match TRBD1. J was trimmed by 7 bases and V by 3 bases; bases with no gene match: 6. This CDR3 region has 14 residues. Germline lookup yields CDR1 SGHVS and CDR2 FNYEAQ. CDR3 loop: CASSLAGTDNTIYF. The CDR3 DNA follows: TGTGCCAGCAGCTTGGCCGGGACAGACAACACCATATATTTT.

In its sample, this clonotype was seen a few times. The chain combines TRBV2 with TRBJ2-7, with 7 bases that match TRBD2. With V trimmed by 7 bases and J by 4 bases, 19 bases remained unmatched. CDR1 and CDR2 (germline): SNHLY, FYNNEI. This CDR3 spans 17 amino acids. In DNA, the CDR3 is TGTGCCAGCAAGTGGGGGGGTAAGAGATTAAATACGTACGAGCAGTACTTC. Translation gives CASKWGGKRLNTYEQYF.

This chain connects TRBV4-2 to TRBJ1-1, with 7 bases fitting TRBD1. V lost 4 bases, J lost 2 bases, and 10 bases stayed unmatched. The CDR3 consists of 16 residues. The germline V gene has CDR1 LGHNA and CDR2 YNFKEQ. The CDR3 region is CASSPVSTGPNTEAFF. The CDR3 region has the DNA TGTGCCAGCAGCCCCGTTTCGACAGGGCCTAACACTGAAGCTTTCTTT.

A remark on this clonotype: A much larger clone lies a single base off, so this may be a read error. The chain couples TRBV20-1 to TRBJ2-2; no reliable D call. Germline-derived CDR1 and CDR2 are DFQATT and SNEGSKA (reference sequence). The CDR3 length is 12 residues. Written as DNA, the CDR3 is TGCAGTGCTAGGTCTAACACCAGGGAGCTGTTTTTT. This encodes CSARSNTRELFF.

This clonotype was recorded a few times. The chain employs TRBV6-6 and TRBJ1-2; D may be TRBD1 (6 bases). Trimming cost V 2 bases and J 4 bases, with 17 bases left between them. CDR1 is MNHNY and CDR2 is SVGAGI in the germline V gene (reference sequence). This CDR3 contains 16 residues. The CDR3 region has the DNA TGTGCCAGCAGTTACCAACAGGGTTCGTTGGGCTATGGCTACACCTTC. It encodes CASSYQQGSLGYGYTF.

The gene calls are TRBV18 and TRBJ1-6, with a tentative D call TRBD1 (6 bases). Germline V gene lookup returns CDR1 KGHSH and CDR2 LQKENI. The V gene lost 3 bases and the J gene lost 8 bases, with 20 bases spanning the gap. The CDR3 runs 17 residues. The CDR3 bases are TGTGCCAGCTCACCCTCGGCTGGGCCAGGGGCGGATTCACCCCTCCACTTT. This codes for CASSPSAGPGADSPLHF.

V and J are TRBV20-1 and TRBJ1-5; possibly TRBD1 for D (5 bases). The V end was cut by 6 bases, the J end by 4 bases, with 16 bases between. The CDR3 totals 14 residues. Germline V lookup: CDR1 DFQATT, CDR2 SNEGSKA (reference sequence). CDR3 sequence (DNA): TGCAGTGCCAGGGAGGTCCAGCCTAATCAGCCCCAGCATTTT. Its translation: CSAREVQPNQPQHF.

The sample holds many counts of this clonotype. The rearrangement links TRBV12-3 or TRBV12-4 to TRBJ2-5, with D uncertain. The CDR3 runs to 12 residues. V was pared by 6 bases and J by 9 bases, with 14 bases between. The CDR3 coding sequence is TGTGCCAGCAGCCCCTCAGACGCGGCCCAGTACTTC. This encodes CASSPSDAAQYF.

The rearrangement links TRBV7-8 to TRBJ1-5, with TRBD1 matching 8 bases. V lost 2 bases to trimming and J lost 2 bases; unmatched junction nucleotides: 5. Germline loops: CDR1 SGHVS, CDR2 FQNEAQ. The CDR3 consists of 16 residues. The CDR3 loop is CASSLNGQGGNQPQHF. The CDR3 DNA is TGTGCCAGCAGCTTAAACGGACAGGGAGGCAATCAGCCCCAGCATTTT.

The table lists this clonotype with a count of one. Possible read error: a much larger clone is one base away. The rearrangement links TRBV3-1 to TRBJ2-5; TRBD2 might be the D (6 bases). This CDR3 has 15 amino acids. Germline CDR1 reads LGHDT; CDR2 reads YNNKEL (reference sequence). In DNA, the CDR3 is TGTGCCAGCAGCCAAGGGAGGAGGGGAGCAGAGATCCAGTACTTC. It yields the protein CASSQGRRGAEIQYF.

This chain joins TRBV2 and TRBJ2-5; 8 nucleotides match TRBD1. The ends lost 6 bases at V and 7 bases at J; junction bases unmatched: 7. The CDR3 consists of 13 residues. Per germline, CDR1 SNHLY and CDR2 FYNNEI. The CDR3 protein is CASRGQDVGTQYF. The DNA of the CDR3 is TGTGCCAGCAGGGGACAGGATGTGGGGACCCAGTACTTC. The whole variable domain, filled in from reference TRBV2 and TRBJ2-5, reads EPEVTQTPSHQVTQMGQEVILRCVPISNHLYFYWYRQILGQKVEFLVSFYNNEISEKSEIFDDQFSVERPDGSNFTLKIRSTKLEDSAMYFCASRGQDVGTQYFGPGTRLLVL.

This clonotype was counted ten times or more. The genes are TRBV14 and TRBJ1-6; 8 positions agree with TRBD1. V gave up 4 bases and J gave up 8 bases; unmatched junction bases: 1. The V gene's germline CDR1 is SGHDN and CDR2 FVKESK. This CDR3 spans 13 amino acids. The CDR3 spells CASSRQGYSPLHF. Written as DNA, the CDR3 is TGTGCCAGCAGCCGACAGGGGTATTCACCCCTCCACTTT. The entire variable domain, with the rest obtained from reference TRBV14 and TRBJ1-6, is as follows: EAGVTQFPSHSVIEKGQTVTLRCDPISGHDNLYWYRRVMGKEIKFLLHFVKESKQDESGMPNNRFLAERTGGTYSTLKVQPAELEDSGVYFCASSRQGYSPLHFGNGTRLTVT.

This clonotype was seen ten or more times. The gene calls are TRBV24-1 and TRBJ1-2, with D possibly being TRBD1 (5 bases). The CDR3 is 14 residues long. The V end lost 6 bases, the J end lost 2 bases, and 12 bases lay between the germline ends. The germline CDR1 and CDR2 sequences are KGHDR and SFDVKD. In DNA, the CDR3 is TGTGCCACCAGTCCCGGGGGACCCAACTATGGCTACACCTTC. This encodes CATSPGGPNYGYTF.

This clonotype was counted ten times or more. The CDR3 region is CSARVIGGGYGYTF. DNA of the CDR3: TGCAGTGCTAGAGTGATCGGGGGCGGCTATGGCTACACCTTC. V and J are TRBV20-1 and TRBJ1-2; maybe TRBD1 (6 bases). Germline assignment: CDR1 DFQATT and CDR2 SNEGSKA (reference sequence). The CDR3 runs to 14 residues. V shed 1 base and J shed 4 bases, with 13 bases lying between them.